According to its frequency, the clone carrying this T cell receptor beta chain is medium-sized (0.01 to 0.1%). This specimen belongs to a study of T cell clusters in autoimmune cytopenias. TRB rearrangements were amplified by touch-down multiplex PCR with mixed TRB-A/B primers. Using the multiplex PCR reads, TCRdb records one entry per CDR3 protein without DNA. Reported are 1,000 to 1,500 distinct CDR3 sequences; the ten largest clones contain about 28%. TRB was amplified from 250 ng of peripheral blood genomic DNA per sample. Sequenced: peripheral blood. This receptor was identified in a human donor with an autoimmune cytopenia or autoimmune hepatitis (not recorded which).

CDR3 sequence: CASSLAENYGYTF. The V gene is TRBV12-3 or TRBV12-4, the J gene TRBJ1-2. This CDR3 is 13 amino acids long.